This entry features one T cell receptor (beta chain) sequence. Its specificity is unknown. The sample is drawn from a study of T cells in Graves' hyperthyroidism and ophthalmopathy. The V end was cut by 2 bases, the J end by 1 base, with 8 bases between. The CDR3 totals 14 residues. CDR1 DFQATT and CDR2 SNEGSKA come from the germline V gene (reference sequence). Graves' hyperthyroidism without ophthalmopathy progression within 18 months was termed stable. Each diagnosis was grounded in clinical symptoms, serum thyroxine and TRAb, thyroid ultrasound, and orbital computed tomography. General study results and limits: Most clonotypes expanded in thyroid above 0.001 were likewise present in blood. Ophthalmopathy and stable hyperthyroidism were told apart by a 13 V-J model.

Authors of the study amplified TCR beta CDR3 regions from RNA transcripts. With the HTBI primer set, the TCR CDR3 went through a first round of RT-PCR. Each CDR3 protein is one row after TCRdb ran MiXCR on the multiplex PCR reads. The sample includes hundreds of thousands of distinct CDR3 sequences, around 45% of them seen just once. The receptor was derived from a woman younger than 35 with Graves' hyperthyroidism. Sample: peripheral blood or thyroid tissue (not recorded which). The V call is TRBV20-1, the J call TRBJ2-2; unclear D gene. Here the CDR3 reads CSARPLGNTGELFF. As DNA, the CDR3 is TGCAGTGCTAGACCCCTAGGGAACACCGGGGAGCTGTTTTTT.